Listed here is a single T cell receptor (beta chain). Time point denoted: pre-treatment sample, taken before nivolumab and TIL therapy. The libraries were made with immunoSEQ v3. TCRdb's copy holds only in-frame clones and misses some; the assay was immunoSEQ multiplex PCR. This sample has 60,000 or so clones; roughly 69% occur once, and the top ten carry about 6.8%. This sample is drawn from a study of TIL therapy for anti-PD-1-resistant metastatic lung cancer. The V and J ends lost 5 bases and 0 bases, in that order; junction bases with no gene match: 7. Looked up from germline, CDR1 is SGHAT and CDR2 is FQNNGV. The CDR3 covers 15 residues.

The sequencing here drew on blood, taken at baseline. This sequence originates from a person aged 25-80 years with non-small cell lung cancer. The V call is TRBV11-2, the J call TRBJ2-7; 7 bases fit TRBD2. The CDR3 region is CASSKKTSSSYEQYF. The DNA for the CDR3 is TGTGCCAGCAGCAAAAAGACTAGCAGCTCCTACGAGCAGTACTTC.